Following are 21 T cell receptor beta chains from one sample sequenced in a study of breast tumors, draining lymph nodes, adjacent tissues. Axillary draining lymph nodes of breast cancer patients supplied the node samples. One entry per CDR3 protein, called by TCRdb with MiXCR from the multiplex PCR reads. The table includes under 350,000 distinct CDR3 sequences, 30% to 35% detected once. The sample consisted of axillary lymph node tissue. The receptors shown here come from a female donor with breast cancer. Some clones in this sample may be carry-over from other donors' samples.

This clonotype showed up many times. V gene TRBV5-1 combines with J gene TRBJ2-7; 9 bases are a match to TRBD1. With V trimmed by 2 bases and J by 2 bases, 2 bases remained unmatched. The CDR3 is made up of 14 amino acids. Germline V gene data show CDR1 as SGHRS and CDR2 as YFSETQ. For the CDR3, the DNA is TGCGCCAGCAGCTTACAGGGGGCGACCTACGAGCAGTACTTC. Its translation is CASSLQGATYEQYF.

CDR3 bases: TGTCCCGGGACAGGGAATAATTCACCCCTCCACTTT. It specifies CPGTGNNSPLHF. The chain uses TRBV19 and TRBJ1-6, with TRBD1 matching 9 bases. Germline loops: CDR1 LNHDA, CDR2 SQIVND (reference sequence). The CDR3 spans 12 residues.

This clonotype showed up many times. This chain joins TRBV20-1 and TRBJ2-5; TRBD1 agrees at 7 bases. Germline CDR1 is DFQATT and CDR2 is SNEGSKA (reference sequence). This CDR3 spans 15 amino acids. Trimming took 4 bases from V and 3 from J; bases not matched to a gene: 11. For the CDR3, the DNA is TGCAGTGCTAACAGGGGATCGGGATTGGAAGAGACCCAGTACTTC. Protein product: CSANRGSGLEETQYF.

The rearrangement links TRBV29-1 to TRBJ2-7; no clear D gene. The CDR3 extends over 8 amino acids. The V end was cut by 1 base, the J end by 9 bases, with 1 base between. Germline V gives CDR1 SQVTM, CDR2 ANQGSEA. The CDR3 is CSVEGQYF. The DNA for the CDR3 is TGCAGCGTTGAAGGGCAGTACTTC.

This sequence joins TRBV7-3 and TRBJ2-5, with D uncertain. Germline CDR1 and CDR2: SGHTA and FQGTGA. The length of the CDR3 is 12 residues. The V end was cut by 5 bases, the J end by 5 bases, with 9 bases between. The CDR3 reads CASSRAGETQYF. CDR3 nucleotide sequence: TGTGCCAGCAGCCGGGCCGGGGAGACCCAGTACTTC.

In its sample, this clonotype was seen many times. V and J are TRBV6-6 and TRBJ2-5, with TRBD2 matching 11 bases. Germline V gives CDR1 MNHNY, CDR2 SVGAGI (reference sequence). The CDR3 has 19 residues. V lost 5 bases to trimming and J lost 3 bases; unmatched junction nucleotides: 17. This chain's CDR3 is CASSHLPSIGLAGEETQYF. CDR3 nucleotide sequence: TGTGCCAGCAGTCACCTCCCCAGCATCGGACTAGCGGGCGAAGAGACCCAGTACTTC.

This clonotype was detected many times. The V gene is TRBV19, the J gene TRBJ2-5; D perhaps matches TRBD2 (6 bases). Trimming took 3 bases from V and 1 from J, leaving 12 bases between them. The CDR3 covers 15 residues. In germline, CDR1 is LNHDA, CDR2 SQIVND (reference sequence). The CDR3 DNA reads TGTGCCAGTAGTATGAGAGCGGGCCGCCAAGAGACCCAGTACTTC. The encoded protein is CASSMRAGRQETQYF.

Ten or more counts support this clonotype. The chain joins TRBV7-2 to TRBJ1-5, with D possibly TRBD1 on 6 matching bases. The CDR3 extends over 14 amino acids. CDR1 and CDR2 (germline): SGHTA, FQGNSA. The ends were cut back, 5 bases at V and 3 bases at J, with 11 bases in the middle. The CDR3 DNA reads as TGTGCCAGCAGCCACACAGGGTCCAATCAGCCCCAGCATTTT. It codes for CASSHTGSNQPQHF.

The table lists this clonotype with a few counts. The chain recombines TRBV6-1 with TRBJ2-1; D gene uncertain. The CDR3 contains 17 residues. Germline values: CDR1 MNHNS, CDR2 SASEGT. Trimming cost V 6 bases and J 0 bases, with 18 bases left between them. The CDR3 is CASSAALGTSSYNEQFF. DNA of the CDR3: TGTGCCAGCAGCGCCGCCCTAGGAACCAGCTCCTACAATGAGCAGTTCTTC.

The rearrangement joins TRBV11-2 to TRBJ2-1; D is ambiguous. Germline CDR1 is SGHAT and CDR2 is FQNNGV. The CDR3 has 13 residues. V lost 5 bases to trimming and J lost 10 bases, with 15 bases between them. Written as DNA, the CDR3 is TGTGCCAGCAGCCCCCAGTCATGGGCCGAGCAGTTCTTC. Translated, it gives CASSPQSWAEQFF. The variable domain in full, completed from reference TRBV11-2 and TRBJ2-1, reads EAGVAQSPRYKIIEKRQSVAFWCNPISGHATLYWYQQILGQGPKLLIQFQNNGVVDDSQLPKDRFSAERLKGVDSTLKIQPAKLEDSAVYLCASSPQSWAEQFFGPGTRLTVL.

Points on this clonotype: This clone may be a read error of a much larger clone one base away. In DNA, the CDR3 is TGTGCCAGCAGTCAATATTTTGGGGGGTGGGATTCACCCCTCCACTTT. It translates to CASSQYFGGWDSPLHF. This rearrangement joins TRBV6-1 to TRBJ1-6; the D gene is possibly TRBD1 (5 bases). Germline-derived CDR1 and CDR2 are MNHNS and SASEGT. Trimming removed 5 bases at V and 8 bases at J, with 19 bases between. This CDR3 is 16 amino acids long.

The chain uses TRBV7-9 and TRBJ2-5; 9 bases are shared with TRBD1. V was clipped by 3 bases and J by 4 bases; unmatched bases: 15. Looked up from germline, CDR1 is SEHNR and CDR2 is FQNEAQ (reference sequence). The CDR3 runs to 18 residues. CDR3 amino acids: CASSFFRGTGHLGETQYF. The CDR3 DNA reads TGTGCCAGCAGCTTCTTCCGCGGGACAGGGCATCTCGGAGAGACCCAGTACTTC.

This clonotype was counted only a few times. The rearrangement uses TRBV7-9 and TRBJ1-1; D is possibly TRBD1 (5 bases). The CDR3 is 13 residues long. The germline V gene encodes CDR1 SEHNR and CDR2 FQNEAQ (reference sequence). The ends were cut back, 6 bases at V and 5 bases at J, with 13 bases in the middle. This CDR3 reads CASRPQGSTEAFF. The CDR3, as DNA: TGTGCCAGCAGACCCCAGGGAAGTACTGAAGCTTTCTTT.

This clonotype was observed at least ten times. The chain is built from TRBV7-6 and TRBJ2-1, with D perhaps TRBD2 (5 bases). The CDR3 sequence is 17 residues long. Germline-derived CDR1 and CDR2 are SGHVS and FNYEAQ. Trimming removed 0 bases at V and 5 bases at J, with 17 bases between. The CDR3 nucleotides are TGTGCCAGCAGCTTAGCGCCCGGAGGATCAGCGGACAATGAGCAGTTCTTC. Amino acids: CASSLAPGGSADNEQFF.

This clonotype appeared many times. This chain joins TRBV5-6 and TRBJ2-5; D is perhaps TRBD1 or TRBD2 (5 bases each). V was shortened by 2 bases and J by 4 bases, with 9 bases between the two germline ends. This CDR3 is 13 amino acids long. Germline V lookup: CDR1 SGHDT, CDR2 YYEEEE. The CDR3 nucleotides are TGTGCCAGCAGCTTTTCTGGGGGAGAGACCCAGTACTTC. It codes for CASSFSGGETQYF.

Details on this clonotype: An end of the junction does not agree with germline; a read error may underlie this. The DNA of the CDR3 is TGTGCCAGCAGCTCCGGGACTAGCTTTTTCTCCTCCTACGTGCAGTACTTC. It codes for CASSSGTSFFSSYVQYF. The J gene is TRBJ2-7, the V gene TRBV11-2, with 9 positions matching TRBD2. CDR1 is SGHAT and CDR2 is FQNNGV in the germline V gene. The length of the CDR3 is 17 residues.

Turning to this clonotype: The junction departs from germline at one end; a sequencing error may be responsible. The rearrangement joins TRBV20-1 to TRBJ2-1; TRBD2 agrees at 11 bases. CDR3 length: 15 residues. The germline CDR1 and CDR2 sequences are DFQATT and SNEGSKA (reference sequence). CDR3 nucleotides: TGCGGTGCTAGAGGGGGGACTAGCGGAAACAATGAGCAGTTCTTC. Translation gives CGARGGTSGNNEQFF.

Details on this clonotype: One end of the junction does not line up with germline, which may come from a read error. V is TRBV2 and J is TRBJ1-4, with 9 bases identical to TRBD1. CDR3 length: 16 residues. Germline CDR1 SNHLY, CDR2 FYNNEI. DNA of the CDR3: TGTGCCAGCACCGGGACAGGGCAGCATTCTAATGGAAAACTGTTTTTT. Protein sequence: CASTGTGQHSNGKLFF.

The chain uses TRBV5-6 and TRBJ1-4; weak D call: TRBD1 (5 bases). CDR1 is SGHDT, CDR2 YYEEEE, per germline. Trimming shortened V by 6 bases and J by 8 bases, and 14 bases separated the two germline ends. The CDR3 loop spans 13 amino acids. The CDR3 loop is CASKRQSNEKLFF. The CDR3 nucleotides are TGTGCCAGCAAGCGACAGAGTAACGAAAAACTGTTTTTT.

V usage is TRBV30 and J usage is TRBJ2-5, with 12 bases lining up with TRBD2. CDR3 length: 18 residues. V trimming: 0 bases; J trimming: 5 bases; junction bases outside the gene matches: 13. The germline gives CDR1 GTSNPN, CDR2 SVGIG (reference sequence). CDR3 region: CAWSVFRASGRAGETQYF. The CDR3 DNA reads TGTGCCTGGAGTGTATTTCGGGCTAGCGGGAGGGCCGGGGAGACCCAGTACTTC.

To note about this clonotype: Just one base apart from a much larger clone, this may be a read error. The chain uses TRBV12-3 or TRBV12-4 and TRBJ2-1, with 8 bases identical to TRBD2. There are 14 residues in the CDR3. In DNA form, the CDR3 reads TGTGCCAGTTATAGCGGGAACTCCTGCAATGAGCAGTTCTTC. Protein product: CASYSGNSCNEQFF.